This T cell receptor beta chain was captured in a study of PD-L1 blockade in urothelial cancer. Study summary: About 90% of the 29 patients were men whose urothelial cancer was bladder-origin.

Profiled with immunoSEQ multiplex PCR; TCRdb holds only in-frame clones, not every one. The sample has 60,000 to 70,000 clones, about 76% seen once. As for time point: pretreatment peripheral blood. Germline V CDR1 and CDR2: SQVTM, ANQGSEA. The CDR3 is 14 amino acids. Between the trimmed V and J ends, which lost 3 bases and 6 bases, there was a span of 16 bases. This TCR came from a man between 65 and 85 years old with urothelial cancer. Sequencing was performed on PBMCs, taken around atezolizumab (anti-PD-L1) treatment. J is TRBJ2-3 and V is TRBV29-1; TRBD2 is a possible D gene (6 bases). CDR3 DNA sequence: TGCAGCGTTGACGGCGGGGATGCCAGGGATACGCAGTATTTT. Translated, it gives CSVDGGDARDTQYF.